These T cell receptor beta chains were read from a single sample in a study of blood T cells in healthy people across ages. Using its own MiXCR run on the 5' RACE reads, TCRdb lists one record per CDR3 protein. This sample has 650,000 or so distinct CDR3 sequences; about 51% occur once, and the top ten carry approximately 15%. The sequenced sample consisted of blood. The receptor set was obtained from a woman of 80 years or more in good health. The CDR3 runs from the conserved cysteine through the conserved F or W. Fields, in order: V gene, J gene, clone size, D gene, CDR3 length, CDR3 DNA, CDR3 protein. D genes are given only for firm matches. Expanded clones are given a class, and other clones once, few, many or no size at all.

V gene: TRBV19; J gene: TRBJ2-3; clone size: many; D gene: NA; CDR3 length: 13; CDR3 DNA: TGTGCCAGTAGTACTCAAAGCACAGATACGCAGTATTTT; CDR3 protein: CASSTQSTDTQYF
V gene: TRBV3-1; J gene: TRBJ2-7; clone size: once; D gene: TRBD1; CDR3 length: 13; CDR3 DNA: TGTGCCAGCAGCCGGGACAGTTCCCACGAGCAGTACTTC; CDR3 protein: CASSRDSSHEQYF
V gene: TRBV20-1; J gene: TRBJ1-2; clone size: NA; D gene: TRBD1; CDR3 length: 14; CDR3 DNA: TGCAGTGCTCCACCCGGGACAGGGACCTATGGCTACACCTTC; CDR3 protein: CSAPPGTGTYGYTF
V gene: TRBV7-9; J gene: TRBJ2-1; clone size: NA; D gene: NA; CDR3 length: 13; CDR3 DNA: TGTGCCAGCAGCGTAGAGGTTCTCAATGAGCAGTTCTTC; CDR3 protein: CASSVEVLNEQFF
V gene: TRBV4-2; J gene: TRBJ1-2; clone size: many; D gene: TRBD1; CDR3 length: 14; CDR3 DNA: TGTGCCAGCAGCCAAGGGGACAGGGCGAGTGGCTACACCTTC; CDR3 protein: CASSQGDRASGYTF
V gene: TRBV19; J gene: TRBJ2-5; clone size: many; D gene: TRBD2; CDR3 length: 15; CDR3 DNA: TGTGCCAGTAGTATAGTCGAAGCGGGGGCGGAGACCCAGTACTTC; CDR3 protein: CASSIVEAGAETQYF
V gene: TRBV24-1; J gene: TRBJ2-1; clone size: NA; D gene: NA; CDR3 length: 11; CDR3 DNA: TGTGCCACCAGTGACGGAAATGAGCAGTTCTTC; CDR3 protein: CATSDGNEQFF
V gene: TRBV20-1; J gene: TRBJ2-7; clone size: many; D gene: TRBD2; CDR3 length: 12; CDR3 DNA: TGCAGTGCTAGTTTACAGCGGGGCGAGCAGTACTTC; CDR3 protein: CSASLQRGEQYF
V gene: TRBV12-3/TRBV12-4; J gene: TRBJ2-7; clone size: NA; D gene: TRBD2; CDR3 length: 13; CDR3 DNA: TGTGCCAGCAGGGGAGGGAGTCCCAACGAGCAGTACTTC; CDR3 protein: CASRGGSPNEQYF
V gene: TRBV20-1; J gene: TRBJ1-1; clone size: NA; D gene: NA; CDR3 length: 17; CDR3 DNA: TGCAGTGCTAAGAGAGCATCATCCAGGGGTTGGGGGACTGAAGCTTTCTTT; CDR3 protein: CSAKRASSRGWGTEAFF
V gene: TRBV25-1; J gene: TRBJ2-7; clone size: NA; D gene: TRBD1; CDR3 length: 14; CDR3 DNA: TGTGCCAGCAGTGCGACAGGGGGCGGATACGAGCAGTACTTC; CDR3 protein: CASSATGGGYEQYF
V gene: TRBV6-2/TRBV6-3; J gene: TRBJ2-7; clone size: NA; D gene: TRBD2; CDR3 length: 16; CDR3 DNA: TGTGCCAGCAGTTATCCGGGACTAGCGTACTACAATGAGCAGTACTTC; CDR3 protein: CASSYPGLAYYNEQYF
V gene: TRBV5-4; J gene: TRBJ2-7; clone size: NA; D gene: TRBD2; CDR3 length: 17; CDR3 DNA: TGTGCCAGCAGCTTGAGAAAAAGCGGGAGTGTTTTAGGCGAGCAGTACTTC; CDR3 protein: CASSLRKSGSVLGEQYF
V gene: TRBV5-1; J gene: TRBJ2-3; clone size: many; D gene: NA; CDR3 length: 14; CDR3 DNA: TGCGCCAGCTACGGTGGGGTAGGCACAGATACGCAGTATTTT; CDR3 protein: CASYGGVGTDTQYF
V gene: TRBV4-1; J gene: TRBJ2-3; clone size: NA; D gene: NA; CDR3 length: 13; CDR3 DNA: TGCGCCAGCAGCCGCGAAGGGGCGGATACGCAGTATTTT; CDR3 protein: CASSREGADTQYF
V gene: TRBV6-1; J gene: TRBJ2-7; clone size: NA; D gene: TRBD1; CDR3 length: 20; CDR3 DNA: TGTGCCAGCAGAAATTTGCCGGGACAGGGAGCTTCGTTCTCCTACAATGGGCAGTACTTC; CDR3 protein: CASRNLPGQGASFSYNGQYF
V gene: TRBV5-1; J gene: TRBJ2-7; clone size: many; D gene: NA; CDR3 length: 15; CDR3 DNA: TGCGCCAGCAGCCCTATCACGACGGGTCCCTACGAGCAGTACTTC; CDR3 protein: CASSPITTGPYEQYF
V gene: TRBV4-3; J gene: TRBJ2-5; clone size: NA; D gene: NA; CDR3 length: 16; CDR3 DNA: TGCGCCAGCAGCCAGATTACAAGGACGGGGAGGGAGACCCAGTACTTC; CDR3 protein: CASSQITRTGRETQYF
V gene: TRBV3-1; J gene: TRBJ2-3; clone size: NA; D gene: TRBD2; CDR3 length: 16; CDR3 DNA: TGTGCCAGCAGCCAGTTCGGACTAGCGGGAGTGGATACGCAGTATTTT; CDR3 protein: CASSQFGLAGVDTQYF
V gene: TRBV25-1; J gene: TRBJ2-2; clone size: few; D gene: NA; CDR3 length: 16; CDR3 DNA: TGTGCCAGCAGTGAAGGGGGCAGTCCGAACACCGGGGAGCTGTTTTTT; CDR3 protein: CASSEGGSPNTGELFF
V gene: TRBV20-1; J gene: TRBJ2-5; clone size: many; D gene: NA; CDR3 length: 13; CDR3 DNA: TGCAGTGCTAGCCACGCGTACCAAGAGACCCAGTACTTC; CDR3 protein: CSASHAYQETQYF
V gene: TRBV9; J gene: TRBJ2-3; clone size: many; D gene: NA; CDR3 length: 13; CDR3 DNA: TGTGCCAGCAGTGCGCGAGGCACAGATACGCAGTATTTT; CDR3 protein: CASSARGTDTQYF